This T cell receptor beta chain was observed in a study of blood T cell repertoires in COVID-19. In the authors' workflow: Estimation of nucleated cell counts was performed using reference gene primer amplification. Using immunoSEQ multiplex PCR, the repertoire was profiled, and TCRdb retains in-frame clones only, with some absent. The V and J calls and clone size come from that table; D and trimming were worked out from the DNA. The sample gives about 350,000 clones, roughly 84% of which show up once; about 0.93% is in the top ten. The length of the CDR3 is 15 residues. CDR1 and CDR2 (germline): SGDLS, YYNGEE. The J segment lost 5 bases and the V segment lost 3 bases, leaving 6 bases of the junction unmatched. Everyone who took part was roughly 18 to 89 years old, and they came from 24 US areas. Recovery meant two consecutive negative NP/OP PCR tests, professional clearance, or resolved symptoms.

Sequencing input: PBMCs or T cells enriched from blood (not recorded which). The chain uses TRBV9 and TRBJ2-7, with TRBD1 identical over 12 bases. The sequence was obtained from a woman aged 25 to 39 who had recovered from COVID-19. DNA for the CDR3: TGTGCCAGCAGCGGAGGGACAGGGGGCGCCCACGAGCAGTACTTC. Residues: CASSGGTGGAHEQYF.